The TCR beta chain described here comes from a study of early T cells in non-severe SARS-CoV-2 infection. V was pared by 5 bases and J by 4 bases, with 8 bases between. The V gene's germline CDR1 is SGHTA and CDR2 FQGNSA. This CDR3 has 13 residues. This clonotype has a handful of counts. Attachment of unique molecular identifiers to individual cDNA molecules was performed. In TCRdb, the 5' RACE reads were re-called with MiXCR into one record per CDR3 protein. The data hold roughly 80,000 distinct CDR3 sequences, with 11% observed a single time. V is TRBV7-2 and J is TRBJ1-4, with D maybe TRBD1 (6 bases). Specimen: whole blood, collected at baseline. This clonotype was obtained from an adult who was a healthcare worker with PCR-confirmed SARS-CoV-2 infection or an uninfected control (not recorded which). This chain's CDR3 is CASSPGVNEKLFF. The CDR3 DNA is TGTGCCAGCAGCCCAGGGGTTAATGAAAAACTGTTTTTT. Based on the CDR3 plus reference TRBV7-2 and TRBJ1-4, the full variable domain is GAGVSQSPSNKVTEKGKDVELRCDPISGHTALYWYRQSLGQGLEFLIYFQGNSAPDKSGLPSDRFSAERTGGSVSTLTIQRTQQEDSAVYLCASSPGVNEKLFFGSGTQLSVL.